The rows below give T cell receptor beta chains drawn from one sample of a study of regulatory T cells in long-lasting Graves disease. TCRdb fed the multiplex PCR reads into MiXCR, producing one record per CDR3 protein. This table holds roughly 350,000 distinct CDR3 sequences, over 15% found once. This sample was shared with a second study, whose subject was T cells in Graves' hyperthyroidism and ophthalmopathy.

Sequences were derived from peripheral blood mononuclear cells (PBMCs), sampled at new diagnosis, from a patient treated with antithyroid drugs. Receptors originate from a man aged 35 to 55 with Graves disease. Each CDR3 is given with its conserved first and last residue. The D gene is left open where the match is weak. Clone size is not always given. Where it is, it says once, few, many or a class for expanded clones.

clone_size	cdr3_length	v_call	d_call	j_call	cdr3_aa	cdr3_nt
few	14	TRBV28	NA	TRBJ1-6	CASTEASYNSPLHF	TGTGCCAGCACCGAGGCCTCCTATAATTCACCCCTCCACTTT
many	14	TRBV24-1	NA	TRBJ1-1	CATSDPRTGTEAFF	TGTGCCACCAGTGACCCGCGGACGGGCACTGAAGCTTTCTTT
NA	13	TRBV29-1	NA	TRBJ1-1	CSPQTPPNTEAFF	TGCAGCCCCCAAACCCCACCGAACACTGAAGCTTTCTTT
NA	12	TRBV30	NA	TRBJ2-7	CAWSATGQLGHF	TGTGCCTGGAGTGCCACCGGACAGCTGGGACACTTC
many	16	TRBV7-2	TRBD2	TRBJ2-1	CASSFSSGGAWGEQFF	TGTGCCAGCAGCTTCTCTAGCGGGGGCGCCTGGGGGGAGCAGTTCTTC
NA	15	TRBV5-4	NA	TRBJ2-5	CASSSLPGPGETQYF	TGTGCCAGCAGCTCTCTTCCCGGGCCCGGGGAGACCCAGTACTTC
NA	15	TRBV4-1	TRBD1	TRBJ1-6	CASSPDRARSSPLHF	TGCGCCAGCAGCCCGGACAGGGCTCGTAGTTCACCCCTCCACTTT
NA	15	TRBV4-2	NA	TRBJ2-5	CASSQERGYQETQYF	TGTGCCAGCAGCCAAGAACGGGGGTACCAAGAGACCCAGTACTTC
once	23	TRBV28	NA	TRBJ1-5	CASSSWDNEQFFGPGWGNQPQHF	NA
many	14	TRBV6-1	TRBD1	TRBJ1-6	CASRTGTENSPLHF	TGTGCCAGCAGGACCGGGACAGAGAATTCACCCCTCCACTTT
many	15	TRBV11-2	TRBD1	TRBJ1-2	CASSLDPTGGSGYTF	TGTGCCAGCAGCTTAGATCCCACAGGGGGAAGTGGCTACACCTTC
many	15	TRBV5-1	NA	TRBJ2-1	CASSLNQGGYNEQFF	TGCGCCAGCAGCTTGAATCAGGGAGGTTACAATGAGCAGTTCTTC
many	13	TRBV12-3/TRBV12-4	NA	TRBJ2-5	CASSQRPEETQYF	TGTGCCAGCTCGCAGCGCCCGGAAGAGACCCAGTACTTC
many	13	TRBV20-1	TRBD2	TRBJ2-7	CSARTSGVGEQYF	TGCAGTGCAAGGACTAGCGGGGTTGGCGAGCAGTACTTC
many	14	TRBV7-2	TRBD2	TRBJ2-1	CASSFRLAGGQQFF	TGTGCCAGCAGCTTCAGGTTAGCGGGGGGTCAGCAGTTCTTC
many	13	TRBV5-4	TRBD1	TRBJ1-1	CASSPDRAGEAFF	TGTGCCAGCAGCCCTGACAGGGCGGGGGAAGCTTTCTTT
many	14	TRBV5-1	TRBD1	TRBJ2-7	CASSQSGGEYEQYF	TGCGCCAGCAGCCAATCAGGGGGCGAATACGAGCAGTACTTC
NA	13	TRBV30	NA	TRBJ2-7	CAWDAYLIYEQYF	TGTGCCTGGGACGCATACCTGATCTACGAGCAGTACTTC
many	15	TRBV28	NA	TRBJ1-5	CASFRDSEGNQPQHF	TGTGCCAGCTTTCGGGATAGTGAGGGGAATCAGCCCCAGCATTTT
many	15	TRBV10-3	NA	TRBJ1-6	CAISDPAVYNSPLHF	TGTGCCATCAGTGACCCTGCCGTGTATAATTCACCCCTCCACTTT
few	15	TRBV4-1	NA	TRBJ1-5	CASSQGPRGNQPQHF	TGCGCCAGCAGCCAAGGGCCGCGTGGCAATCAGCCCCAGCATTTT
many	15	TRBV6-2/TRBV6-3	TRBD1	TRBJ1-6	CASSYADRPNSPLHF	TGTGCCAGCAGTTACGCGGACAGGCCGAATTCACCCCTCCACTTT
NA	19	TRBV9	NA	TRBJ1-1	CASSADPNTGGGGYTEAFF	TGTGCCAGCAGCGCGGACCCCAACACGGGGGGGGGCGGCTACACTGAAGCTTTCTTT
NA	12	TRBV10-2	NA	TRBJ2-7	CASSHEGTKGAF	TGCGCCAGCAGCCACGAAGGGACCAAAGGGGCCTTC
many	13	TRBV6-1	NA	TRBJ2-6	CASRLSGANVLTF	TGTGCCAGCAGATTATCTGGGGCCAACGTCCTGACTTTC
few	12	TRBV6-1	NA	TRBJ1-2	CASKNANYGYTF	TGTGCCAGCAAGAACGCTAACTATGGCTACACCTTC
once	14	TRBV10-2	TRBD1	TRBJ1-2	CASTAVDRGDGYTF	TGCGCCAGCACCGCAGTCGACAGGGGGGACGGCTACACCTTC
many	14	TRBV28	NA	TRBJ1-1	CASSLYREDTEAFF	TGTGCCAGCAGTTTATATAGGGAGGACACTGAAGCTTTCTTT
NA	15	TRBV7-2	NA	TRBJ2-2	CASRADRANTGELFF	TGTGCCAGCAGAGCGGACAGAGCGAACACCGGGGAGCTGTTTTTT
many	12	TRBV11-2	NA	TRBJ1-3	CASTFIGNTIYF	TGTGCCAGCACCTTTATAGGAAACACCATATATTTT
many	14	TRBV18	NA	TRBJ1-2	CASSPDGTVYGYTF	TGTGCCAGCTCGCCGGACGGAACTGTCTATGGCTACACCTTC
many	15	TRBV4-3	NA	TRBJ1-1	CASRQNAGDGTEAFF	TGCGCCAGCAGACAGAATGCCGGGGACGGCACTGAAGCTTTCTTT
many	15	TRBV12-3/TRBV12-4	NA	TRBJ2-5	CASSLAHGGQETQYF	TGTGCCAGCAGTTTAGCGCATGGGGGTCAAGAGACCCAGTACTTC
many	13	TRBV12-3/TRBV12-4	NA	TRBJ2-3	CASSLRDGDPQYF	TGTGCCAGCAGTTTGAGGGACGGAGATCCGCAGTATTTT
many	14	TRBV30	TRBD2	TRBJ2-1	CAWRRLAGVGEQFF	TGTGCCTGGAGGAGACTAGCGGGTGTGGGTGAGCAGTTCTTC
NA	13	TRBV20-1	TRBD2	TRBJ2-7	CSASSGTFYEQYF	TGCAGTGCTAGTAGCGGGACTTTCTACGAGCAGTACTTC
few	13	TRBV27	NA	TRBJ2-7	CASRFRETGEQYF	TGTGCCAGCAGATTCAGGGAAACCGGCGAGCAGTACTTC
many	15	TRBV5-4	NA	TRBJ2-5	CASSLLPGNQETQYF	TGTGCCAGCAGCTTGTTGCCAGGGAACCAAGAGACCCAGTACTTC
NA	13	TRBV29-1	NA	TRBJ1-3	CSVGQSSGNTIYF	TGCAGCGTTGGCCAGAGCTCTGGAAACACCATATATTTT
many	14	TRBV18	NA	TRBJ2-3	CASSPLVPADTQYF	TGTGCCAGCTCACCACTAGTGCCGGCAGATACGCAGTATTTT
many	15	TRBV3-1	TRBD2	TRBJ2-7	CASSPRLAGVHEQYF	TGTGCCAGCAGCCCCCGACTAGCGGGGGTTCACGAGCAGTACTTC
many	15	TRBV12-3/TRBV12-4	NA	TRBJ2-1	CASSLDAGGYNEQFF	TGTGCCAGCAGTTTAGACGCAGGGGGGTACAATGAGCAGTTCTTC
few	15	TRBV6-1	TRBD2	TRBJ2-3	CASSPSGFSTDTQYF	TGTGCCAGCAGCCCTAGCGGCTTTAGCACAGATACGCAGTATTTT
many	14	TRBV9	NA	TRBJ2-7	CASSPNRSPYEQYF	TGTGCCAGCAGCCCGAACAGGAGCCCCTACGAGCAGTACTTC
NA	13	TRBV7-2	NA	TRBJ2-1	CASSLSLGDEQFF	TGTGCCAGCAGCTTAAGTCTGGGGGATGAGCAGTTCTTC
many	14	TRBV28	NA	TRBJ1-5	CASHRDYSNQPQHF	TGTGCCAGCCACAGGGATTATAGCAATCAGCCCCAGCATTTT
few	13	TRBV5-1	NA	TRBJ1-4	CASRKGTNEKLFF	TGCGCCAGCAGGAAGGGGACTAATGAAAAACTGTTTTTT
many	17	TRBV28	NA	TRBJ2-4	CASSPGRTGLSKNIQYF	TGTGCCAGCAGTCCCGGGAGGACAGGGTTATCCAAAAACATTCAGTACTTC
many	15	TRBV7-9	TRBD1	TRBJ2-3	CASSHRQGGEDTQYF	TGTGCCAGCAGCCATAGACAGGGTGGGGAAGATACGCAGTATTTT
many	18	TRBV7-3	NA	TRBJ2-1	CASSSTGLIRSNNDEQFF	TGTGCCAGCAGCTCCACGGGGCTGATAAGGAGTAACAATGATGAGCAGTTCTTC
many	15	TRBV20-1	TRBD1	TRBJ2-3	CSAHRGRSSTDTQYF	TGCAGTGCGCACAGGGGGCGTTCCAGCACAGATACGCAGTATTTT
many	13	TRBV20-1	TRBD1	TRBJ2-3	CSADRGRRNTQYF	TGCAGTGCTGACAGGGGGCGAAGGAATACGCAGTATTTT
many	14	TRBV2	TRBD1	TRBJ1-6	CASSEGQGYSPLHF	TGTGCCAGCAGTGAGGGACAGGGATATTCACCCCTCCACTTT
many	15	TRBV18	NA	TRBJ2-5	CASSPPSATKRTQYF	TGTGCCAGCTCACCACCGTCGGCTACGAAGAGGACCCAGTACTTC
many	19	TRBV28	NA	TRBJ1-5	CASSLFSGARGFGNQPQHF	TGTGCCAGCAGTTTATTCTCTGGTGCCAGGGGCTTTGGCAATCAGCCCCAGCATTTT
NA	15	TRBV29-1	TRBD1	TRBJ2-7	CSVEDPGTGLYEQYF	TGCAGCGTTGAAGATCCTGGGACAGGCCTTTACGAGCAGTACTTC
NA	13	TRBV19	NA	TRBJ2-4	CASHRAGGDIQYF	TGTGCCAGTCACAGGGCCGGGGGTGACATTCAGTACTTC
few	13	TRBV7-9	NA	TRBJ1-2	CASSLPGHYGYTF	TGTGCCAGCAGCTTACCAGGACACTATGGCTACACCTTC